The next 6 T cell receptor beta chains were all read from a single sample in a study of human versus mouse CDR3 diversity and MHC coevolution. Here immunoSEQ multiplex PCR was the method, and the copy in TCRdb shows in-frame clones only, minus some. Here the sample spans around 74,000 clones, 85% to 95% being singletons. The sample consisted of naive CD4+ T cells from blood. Subset given: CD45RO-negative CD62L-positive naive CD4 T cells. The receptors were sampled from a person aged 30-69 years in good health.

J is TRBJ2-1 and V is TRBV2, with TRBD1 identical over 7 bases. Germline CDR1 and CDR2: SNHLY and FYNNEI. The CDR3 length is 13 residues. The trim removed 6 bases at V and 4 bases at J, leaving 3 bases unmatched. The CDR3 DNA follows: TGTGCCAGCAGGGGGGACAGTTACAATGAGCAGTTCTTC. It translates to CASRGDSYNEQFF.

This clone was recorded once. V is TRBV7-9 and J is TRBJ2-5; tentatively, D is TRBD2 (5 bases). Near its end, the DNA agrees better with TRBJ2-7, so the J call may be wrong. CDR1 is SEHNR, CDR2 FQNEAQ, per germline (reference sequence). This CDR3 is 11 amino acids long. CDR3 bases: TGTGCCAGCAGCCAAGAGGGCGAGCAGTACTTC. It encodes CASSQEGEQYF.

The rearrangement links TRBV28 to TRBJ1-2, with 7 bases fitting TRBD1. The V and J ends lost 3 bases and 5 bases, in that order; junction bases with no gene match: 6. Looked up from germline, CDR1 is MDHEN and CDR2 is SYDVKM. This CDR3 has 14 amino acids. CDR3 sequence: CASSLEGARYGYTF. The CDR3 DNA is TGTGCCAGCAGTTTGGAGGGGGCGCGGTATGGCTACACCTTC.

J is TRBJ2-3 and V is TRBV2; 9 bases are shared with TRBD2. The CDR3 sequence is 13 residues long. Trimming took 6 bases from V and 8 from J; bases not matched to a gene: 6. CDR1 is SNHLY and CDR2 is FYNNEI in the germline V gene. DNA of the CDR3: TGTGCCAGCAGGACGACTAGCGGAGGTACGCAGTATTTT. This translates into CASRTTSGGTQYF.

This chain uses TRBV5-1 with TRBJ2-3; TRBD2 aligns across 11 bases. The CDR3 has 15 residues. The junction had 5 bases not matched to a gene; V was cut back by 4 bases and J by 4 bases. Germline V lookup: CDR1 SGHRS, CDR2 YFSETQ. The CDR3 coding sequence is TGCGCCAGCAGCATCCCTAGCGGGGGGTCAGATACGCAGTATTTT. Translated: CASSIPSGGSDTQYF.

V and J are TRBV6-1 and TRBJ1-2; D not resolved. The germline gives CDR1 MNHNS, CDR2 SASEGT. The CDR3 is made up of 12 amino acids. Between the trimmed V and J ends, which lost 6 bases and 5 bases, there was a span of 10 bases. CDR3 bases: TGTGCCAGCAGGGACGGGAGTTATGGCTACACCTTC. Translating gives CASRDGSYGYTF.